The 30 T cell receptor beta chains below come from one sample, sequenced in a study of cytomegalovirus exposure and HLA in healthy donors. PCR was performed using 60 Vbeta and 13 Jbeta primers. Assay: immunoSEQ multiplex PCR; the TCRdb copy retains only in-frame clones and omits some. The profile shows hundreds of thousands of clones, around 80% of them singletons. Sequencing was carried out using PBMCs. These receptors were collected from a woman between 55 and 75 years old in good health and CMV-seropositive.

This clone appeared a single time. This sequence joins TRBV6-6 and TRBJ2-7; the match to TRBD2 covers 8 bases. The CDR3 sequence is 15 residues long. V dropped 5 bases and J dropped 6; count of bases not matched to a gene: 12. Germline V gene data show CDR1 as MNHNY and CDR2 as SVGAGI (reference sequence). The CDR3 coding sequence is TGTGCCAGCAGTCCCACCAGCGGGAGTCCTGGCGAGCAGTACTTC. It encodes CASSPTSGSPGEQYF.

The chain combines TRBV2 with TRBJ2-3; unclear D gene. The germline V gene encodes CDR1 SNHLY and CDR2 FYNNEI. The CDR3 runs to 14 residues. Deletions cut 7 bases from V and 0 bases from J, with 11 bases between. The CDR3 DNA reads TGTGCCAGCAATCGCCGGTCTAGCACAGATACGCAGTATTTT. Translating it yields CASNRRSSTDTQYF.

This clone was counted between two and nine times. V is TRBV2 and J is TRBJ2-1; 8 positions agree with TRBD1. The trim removed 3 bases at V and 3 bases at J, leaving 4 bases unmatched. The germline V gene encodes CDR1 SNHLY and CDR2 FYNNEI. The CDR3 is made up of 15 amino acids. CDR3 amino acids: CASSETGTGYNEQFF. CDR3 DNA sequence: TGTGCCAGCAGTGAGACGGGGACAGGCTACAATGAGCAGTTCTTC.

The chain recombines TRBV5-8 with TRBJ1-1; TRBD1 matches 9 bases. The CDR3 loop spans 13 amino acids. Germline CDR1 SGHTS, CDR2 YDEGEE. J gave up 7 bases and V 3 bases, and 4 bases lay outside the gene matches. The CDR3: CASSSRQGGEAFF. CDR3 bases: TGTGCCAGCAGCTCCCGACAGGGGGGTGAAGCTTTCTTT.

The chain employs TRBV7-2 and TRBJ2-7; possibly TRBD2 for D (6 bases). Germline V gene sequence: CDR1 SGHTA, CDR2 FQGNSA. The V end lost 1 base, the J end lost 7 bases, and 11 bases lay between the germline ends. This CDR3 has 13 amino acids. The CDR3 nucleotides read TGTGCCAGCAGCTTAGGTGGAGGGGATGAGCAGTACTTC. Its protein is CASSLGGGDEQYF.

This chain uses TRBV4-2 with TRBJ2-3, with 7 bases fitting TRBD2. The CDR3 is 16 amino acids. V lost 0 bases and J lost 1; bases outside the gene matches: 4. In germline, CDR1 is LGHNA, CDR2 YNFKEQ. The CDR3 region has the DNA TGTGCCAGCAGCCAAGACGCCGCGGGGGGCACAGATACGCAGTATTTT. It encodes CASSQDAAGGTDTQYF.

The gene calls are TRBV27 and TRBJ1-5; tentatively, D is TRBD1 (5 bases). This CDR3 spans 14 amino acids. Trimming left V 6 bases short and J 0 bases short, with 9 bases between. Germline CDR1 reads MNHEY; CDR2 reads SMNVEV (reference sequence). The CDR3 bases are TGTGCCAGCAGCAGGGCGGATAGCAATCAGCCCCAGCATTTT. Its translation is CASSRADSNQPQHF.

The chain has TRBV4-1 and TRBJ2-4, with no clear D. Per germline, CDR1 MGHRA and CDR2 YSYEKL. The CDR3 extends over 19 amino acids. Deletions cut 2 bases from V and 0 bases from J, with 20 bases between. CDR3 nucleotide sequence: TGCGCCAGCAGCCAACTGCCCGACATTCACCTCCTAGCCAAAAACATTCAGTACTTC. As protein: CASSQLPDIHLLAKNIQYF.

This sequence joins TRBV9 and TRBJ2-1, with 13 nucleotides matching TRBD2. CDR1 is SGDLS, CDR2 YYNGEE, per germline. The CDR3 has 16 residues. The V and J ends lost 5 bases and 8 bases, in that order; junction bases with no gene match: 10. DNA for the CDR3: TGTGCCAGCAGTGCACGGGGACTAGCGGGATTAGATGAGCAGTTCTTC. Its translation is CASSARGLAGLDEQFF.

The rearrangement uses TRBV9 and TRBJ1-5, with D unresolved. The V gene lost 0 bases and the J gene lost 2 bases, with 9 bases spanning the gap. Germline V lookup: CDR1 SGDLS, CDR2 YYNGEE. This CDR3 has 15 residues. This CDR3 reads CASSVGVGRNQPQHF. DNA of the CDR3: TGTGCCAGCAGCGTAGGGGTGGGCCGCAATCAGCCCCAGCATTTT.

The chain couples TRBV14 to TRBJ2-5, with a weak D call TRBD2 (5 bases). V lost 4 bases and J lost 5, with 14 bases in between. The CDR3 extends over 14 amino acids. Germline CDR1 and CDR2: SGHDN and FVKESK. The CDR3 sequence is CASSPRAGGETQYF. The DNA for the CDR3 is TGTGCCAGCAGCCCCCGAGCTGGCGGGGAGACCCAGTACTTC.

The chain recombines TRBV5-5 with TRBJ2-7, with D possibly matching TRBD2 (5 bases). Looked up from germline, CDR1 is SGHKS and CDR2 is YYEKEE (reference sequence). The CDR3 runs 13 residues. V gave up 1 base and J gave up 3 bases, with 8 bases separating them. CDR3 coding DNA: TGTGCCAGCAGCTTGTCGGGAAACTACGAGCAGTACTTC. Translating gives CASSLSGNYEQYF.

The table lists this clone with a few counts. The J gene is TRBJ2-2, the V gene TRBV7-9; D gene unclear. Germline CDR1 is SEHNR and CDR2 is FQNEAQ (reference sequence). The CDR3 covers 13 residues. V lost 5 bases, J lost 2 bases, and 6 bases lay in between. CDR3 loop: CASSLPNTGELFF. The CDR3 nucleotides are TGTGCCAGCAGCCTTCCCAACACCGGGGAGCTGTTTTTT.

The chain employs TRBV7-8 and TRBJ2-3; weak D call: TRBD1 (6 bases). CDR1 is SGHVS, CDR2 FQNEAQ, per germline. CDR3 length: 14 residues. The V and J ends lost 7 bases and 2 bases respectively, with 13 bases between them. The CDR3 sequence: CASTRTGNTDTQYF. The CDR3 DNA is TGTGCCAGCACCAGAACAGGGAACACAGATACGCAGTATTTT.

This clone has a handful of counts. The chain is built from TRBV6-6 and TRBJ2-1, with TRBD1 as a possible D gene (5 bases). The length of the CDR3 is 16 residues. Germline CDR1 is MNHNY and CDR2 is SVGAGI (reference sequence). V gave up 2 bases and J gave up 13 bases, with 24 bases separating them. CDR3 loop: CASSYRSRVVGKQQFF. CDR3 coding DNA: TGTGCCAGCAGTTACCGCAGCAGGGTCGTGGGAAAGCAACAGTTCTTC.

The rearrangement links TRBV7-9 to TRBJ1-3; the D gene is possibly TRBD1 (5 bases). Trimming took 5 bases from V and 0 from J, leaving 14 bases between them. CDR1 is SEHNR and CDR2 is FQNEAQ in the germline V gene (reference sequence). The CDR3 runs to 16 residues. As DNA, the CDR3 is TGTGCCAGCAGCCCGGAGGGGAGGGGCTCTGGAAACACCATATATTTT. Protein: CASSPEGRGSGNTIYF. Combining the CDR3 with reference TRBV7-9 and TRBJ1-3 gives the whole variable domain DTGVSQNPRHKITKRGQNVTFRCDPISEHNRLYWYRQTLGQGPEFLTYFQNEAQLEKSRLLSDRFSAERPKGSFSTLEIQRTEQGDSAMYLCASSPEGRGSGNTIYFGEGSWLTVV.

Only a few counts were recorded for this clone. The gene calls are TRBV5-1 and TRBJ1-6, with unresolved D. The germline gives CDR1 SGHRS, CDR2 YFSETQ. The CDR3 consists of 15 residues. The germline V and J ends were trimmed by 0 bases and 1 base, with 5 bases remaining between them. CDR3 DNA sequence: TGCGCCAGCAGCTTGGATCCTTCCTATAATTCACCCCTCCACTTT. This encodes CASSLDPSYNSPLHF.

The chain joins TRBV30 to TRBJ2-1; D is perhaps TRBD2 (5 bases). In germline, CDR1 is GTSNPN, CDR2 SVGIG (reference sequence). The CDR3 spans 10 residues. Deletions cut 6 bases from V and 7 bases from J, with 7 bases between. For the CDR3, the DNA is TGTGCCTGCGGGATGAATGAGCAGTTCTTC. Its protein product is CACGMNEQFF.

This chain uses TRBV7-9 with TRBJ2-2, with D perhaps matching TRBD1 (5 bases). The CDR3 is 14 residues long. Trimming left V 4 bases short and J 4 bases short, with 10 bases between. Germline CDR1 SEHNR, CDR2 FQNEAQ (reference sequence). The CDR3 DNA reads TGTGCCAGCAGCTCGGACATCTCCACCGGGGAGCTGTTTTTT. It encodes CASSSDISTGELFF.

This chain uses TRBV7-2 with TRBJ2-1, with a possible D match to TRBD2 (5 bases). Trimming cost V 6 bases and J 4 bases, with 10 bases left between them. Per germline, CDR1 SGHTA and CDR2 FQGNSA. This CDR3 is 13 amino acids long. The CDR3 sequence: CASRQTRYNEQFF. CDR3 bases: TGTGCCAGCAGACAAACTAGGTACAATGAGCAGTTCTTC.

This chain links TRBV30 with TRBJ1-2, with unresolved D. Germline values: CDR1 GTSNPN, CDR2 SVGIG (reference sequence). This CDR3 is 15 amino acids long. With 0 bases removed from V and 7 bases from J, the gap between germline ends came to 18 bases. CDR3 sequence reads: CAWSVNLRISGGYTF. In DNA, the CDR3 is TGTGCCTGGAGTGTAAATTTAAGGATCTCGGGTGGCTACACCTTC.

Points on this clone: Compared with germline, one end of the junction differs, possibly owing to a read error. V and J are TRBV7-9 and TRBJ2-2, with 7 bases matching TRBD1. Germline lookup yields CDR1 SEHNR and CDR2 FQNEAQ (reference sequence). This CDR3 contains 13 residues. The CDR3 DNA sequence: TGTTCCAGCAGCTTTACAGGGGAGGGGGAGCTGTTTTTT. As protein: CSSSFTGEGELFF.

The V gene is TRBV5-6, the J gene TRBJ2-7; 10 bases are shared with TRBD2. This CDR3 comprises 15 residues. Per the germline V gene, CDR1 is SGHDT and CDR2 is YYEEEE. The V and J ends lost 3 bases and 3 bases, in that order; junction bases with no gene match: 6. The CDR3 DNA sequence: TGTGCCAGCAGCTCCGCACTAGCGGGATACTACGAGCAGTACTTC. The encoded protein is CASSSALAGYYEQYF.

The rearrangement links TRBV28 to TRBJ2-7; 7 bases are a match to TRBD1. CDR3 size: 14 residues. Germline trimming cut 5 bases from V and 12 bases from J; bases unmatched to any gene: 16. The germline V gene encodes CDR1 MDHEN and CDR2 SYDVKM. CDR3 sequence: CASSPGQVPEKRYF. CDR3 nucleotide sequence: TGTGCCAGCAGTCCCGGACAGGTTCCCGAAAAAAGGTACTTC.

The gene calls are TRBV6-1 and TRBJ1-2; TRBD1 might be the D (5 bases). The V end lost 1 base, the J end lost 3 bases, and 9 bases lay between the germline ends. The germline V gene has CDR1 MNHNS and CDR2 SASEGT. The CDR3 sequence is 14 residues long. Here the CDR3 DNA reads TGTGCCAGCAGTGAAGAGGGGTCCTACTATGGCTACACCTTC. Amino acid sequence: CASSEEGSYYGYTF.

The V and J genes are TRBV10-2 and TRBJ1-5; D is undetermined. This CDR3 has 15 residues. Trimming left V 3 bases short and J 0 bases short, with 9 bases between. Germline V gives CDR1 WSHSY, CDR2 SAAADI. CDR3 in amino acids: CASSDWAVSNQPQHF. As DNA, the CDR3 is TGCGCCAGCAGTGATTGGGCAGTTAGCAATCAGCCCCAGCATTTT.

This sequence joins TRBV4-2 and TRBJ2-5; 9 bases agree with TRBD2. With 0 bases clipped from V and 6 bases from J, the junction kept 8 bases outside the gene matches. The CDR3 runs 16 residues. Germline V lookup: CDR1 LGHNA, CDR2 YNFKEQ. This CDR3 reads CASSQEGLAPGKTQYF. CDR3 coding DNA: TGTGCCAGCAGCCAAGAGGGACTAGCCCCCGGAAAGACCCAGTACTTC.

V is TRBV19 and J is TRBJ1-5, with D hard to call. V gave up 8 bases and J gave up 0 bases, with 20 bases separating them. The CDR3 sequence is 17 residues long. Germline CDR1 and CDR2: LNHDA and SQIVND (reference sequence). The CDR3 bases are TGTGCCAGTGGAGTTCGGATGGGAGATGGTAGCAATCAGCCCCAGCATTTT. Encoded protein: CASGVRMGDGSNQPQHF.

The rearrangement joins TRBV7-2 to TRBJ2-3; 10 nucleotides agree with TRBD2. The CDR3 is 17 residues long. Germline V gene data show CDR1 as SGHTA and CDR2 as FQGNSA. The V and J ends lost 6 bases and 2 bases, in that order; junction bases with no gene match: 11. For the CDR3, the DNA is TGTGCCAGCAGAAAAAGGGCTAGCGGGAGCCCCACAGATACGCAGTATTTT. Protein: CASRKRASGSPTDTQYF.

V gene TRBV7-9 combines with J gene TRBJ1-2; 7 bases agree with TRBD1. Germline V lookup: CDR1 SEHNR, CDR2 FQNEAQ (reference sequence). The V and J ends lost 0 bases and 7 bases, in that order; junction bases with no gene match: 2. CDR3 length: 13 residues. For the CDR3, the DNA is TGTGCCAGCAGCTTAGCGGCAGGGGGTGGCTACACCTTC. Protein: CASSLAAGGGYTF.